These 20 T cell receptor beta chains were all obtained from the same sample, sequenced in a study of blood T cell repertoires in COVID-19. The repertoire was sequenced with immunoSEQ multiplex PCR; TCRdb's copy has only in-frame clones and lacks some. Among 210,000 or so clones, around 90% were seen once, and the ten largest hold 2% to 3%. Sequencing was performed on peripheral blood. The source of these receptors is a man aged 25-45 years with COVID-19, enrolled during active disease.

The chain combines TRBV3-1 (or the pseudogene TRBV3-2) with TRBJ1-3; 7 bases align to TRBD1. CDR1 is LGHDT and CDR2 is YNNKEL in the germline V gene (reference sequence). Germline trimming cut 1 base from V and 4 bases from J; bases unmatched to any gene: 4. This CDR3 spans 15 amino acids. The CDR3 DNA reads as TGTGCCAGCAGCCAAGGGACAGGCTACGGAAACACCATATATTTT. It codes for CASSQGTGYGNTIYF.

The chain carries TRBV19 and TRBJ2-1; the D is unclear. Per germline, CDR1 LNHDA and CDR2 SQIVND (reference sequence). V lost 3 bases and J lost 1, with 16 bases in between. The CDR3 has 17 amino acids. The CDR3 here is CASSIPGRVGSYNEQFF. The CDR3 DNA is TGTGCCAGTAGTATCCCAGGCCGCGTCGGATCCTACAATGAGCAGTTCTTC.

The chain is built from TRBV5-6 and TRBJ1-2, with TRBD1 matching 9 bases. J lost 12 bases, V lost 5 bases, and 8 bases had no gene match. This CDR3 spans 12 amino acids. Germline V lookup: CDR1 SGHDT, CDR2 YYEEEE. In DNA, the CDR3 is TGTGCCAGCAGTGCGGGACAGGGTACAGACACCTTC. This encodes CASSAGQGTDTF.

This chain uses TRBV6-2 or TRBV6-3 with TRBJ2-3; D is ambiguous. The CDR3 runs to 15 residues. Germline lookup yields CDR1 MNHEY and CDR2 SVGEGT. The V end lost 2 bases, the J end lost 2 bases, and 11 bases lay between the germline ends. For the CDR3, the DNA is TGTGCCAGCAGTTACGGCCTAGAAGACACAGATACGCAGTATTTT. Its protein product is CASSYGLEDTDTQYF.

The CDR3 loop reads CASSYGGQLSTEAFF. Written as DNA, the CDR3 is TGTGCCAGCAGTTACGGGGGACAGCTTTCGACTGAAGCTTTCTTT. This chain links TRBV6-5 with TRBJ1-1, with 7 bases fitting TRBD1. The germline V gene has CDR1 MNHEY and CDR2 SVGAGI. Trimming removed 2 bases from V and 5 bases from J; junction bases left unmatched: 8. CDR3 length equals 15 residues.

V is TRBV19 and J is TRBJ2-5, with 11 bases matching TRBD2. CDR3 size: 14 residues. Per the germline V gene, CDR1 is LNHDA and CDR2 is SQIVND (reference sequence). J gave up 10 bases and V 6 bases, and 10 bases lay outside the gene matches. CDR3 coding DNA: TGTGCCAGTAGGACTAGCGGGGCAAGCGGGGTCCAGTACTTC. Translated, it gives CASRTSGASGVQYF.

The genes are TRBV7-3 and TRBJ1-1; TRBD1 is a possible D gene (5 bases). Germline V gives CDR1 SGHTA, CDR2 FQGTGA. The CDR3 runs to 11 residues. With 7 bases removed from V and 4 bases from J, the gap between germline ends came to 7 bases. The CDR3 reads CASNGGTEAFF. The CDR3 nucleotides read TGTGCCAGCAACGGGGGCACTGAAGCTTTCTTT.

The rearrangement joins TRBV11-2 to TRBJ1-2; the D gene is possibly TRBD1 (5 bases). The length of the CDR3 is 17 residues. Germline-derived CDR1 and CDR2 are SGHAT and FQNNGV. Trimming removed 5 bases from V and 3 bases from J, with 22 bases in between. CDR3 sequence reads: CASSGSTAGGRDYGYTF. The CDR3 coding sequence is TGTGCCAGCAGCGGATCTACGGCGGGGGGTCGGGACTATGGCTACACCTTC.

The rearrangement uses TRBV2 and TRBJ1-4; tentatively, D is TRBD1 (5 bases). V lost 4 bases and J lost 8, with 11 bases in between. Germline CDR1 is SNHLY and CDR2 is FYNNEI. The CDR3 is 13 amino acids. CDR3 in DNA: TGTGCCAGCAGTGTAGAAGGGGCGGAAAAACTGTTTTTT. The encoded protein is CASSVEGAEKLFF. The full variable domain, with the rest looked up from reference TRBV2 and TRBJ1-4, is EPEVTQTPSHQVTQMGQEVILRCVPISNHLYFYWYRQILGQKVEFLVSFYNNEISEKSEIFDDQFSVERPDGSNFTLKIRSTKLEDSAMYFCASSVEGAEKLFFGSGTQLSVL.

J is TRBJ2-7 and V is TRBV2; TRBD1 aligns across 7 bases. The J segment lost 0 bases and the V segment lost 8 bases, leaving 16 bases of the junction unmatched. The germline gives CDR1 SNHLY, CDR2 FYNNEI. This CDR3 comprises 17 residues. CDR3 DNA sequence: TGTGCCAGCCCCCCCTCTCTCGGGACAGCAAGCTCCTACGAGCAGTACTTC. This translates into CASPPSLGTASSYEQYF. The complete variable domain, with remaining parts taken from reference TRBV2 and TRBJ2-7, reads EPEVTQTPSHQVTQMGQEVILRCVPISNHLYFYWYRQILGQKVEFLVSFYNNEISEKSEIFDDQFSVERPDGSNFTLKIRSTKLEDSAMYFCASPPSLGTASSYEQYFGPGTRLTVT.

The chain couples TRBV18 to TRBJ1-5; D possibly corresponds to TRBD1 (6 bases). CDR1 is KGHSH and CDR2 is LQKENI in the germline V gene. The V gene lost 4 bases and the J gene lost 2 bases, with 12 bases spanning the gap. This CDR3 has 15 amino acids. CDR3 loop: CASSLRGNGNQPQHF. The CDR3 DNA is TGTGCCAGCTCACTCAGGGGAAACGGCAATCAGCCCCAGCATTTT.

The rearrangement uses TRBV27 and TRBJ1-2, with TRBD1 identical over 9 bases. The CDR3 totals 14 residues. The V and J ends lost 4 bases and 3 bases, in that order; junction bases with no gene match: 3. Germline V gene lookup returns CDR1 MNHEY and CDR2 SMNVEV (reference sequence). The DNA of the CDR3 is TGTGCCAGCAGTTCGGACAGGGGATACTATGGCTACACCTTC. This translates into CASSSDRGYYGYTF.

This chain connects TRBV11-1 to TRBJ2-1; 9 nucleotides align to TRBD2. Germline CDR1 reads SGHAT; CDR2 reads FQDESV (reference sequence). Trimming removed 1 base from V and 4 bases from J; junction bases left unmatched: 5. The CDR3 totals 16 residues. The CDR3 DNA reads TGTGCCAGCAGCTTAGTCGGCGGGAGGGAATACAATGAGCAGTTCTTC. Translating gives CASSLVGGREYNEQFF.

J is TRBJ2-3 and V is TRBV4-1, with TRBD1 matching 10 bases. Per germline, CDR1 MGHRA and CDR2 YSYEKL. The CDR3 totals 17 residues. J was trimmed by 3 bases and V by 3 bases; bases with no gene match: 9. In DNA form, the CDR3 reads TGCGCCAGCAGCCAGGGACAGGGGTTGATCGGGACAGATACGCAGTATTTT. It yields the protein CASSQGQGLIGTDTQYF.

The chain carries TRBV19 and TRBJ2-7; possible D gene TRBD1, 7 bases. Germline CDR1 reads LNHDA; CDR2 reads SQIVND (reference sequence). The CDR3 totals 14 residues. The V end lost 3 bases, the J end lost 7 bases, and 16 bases lay between the germline ends. The CDR3 bases are TGTGCCAGTAGTATTTCCGGCCCAGGGGGGGAGCAGTACTTC. Translation: CASSISGPGGEQYF.

The gene calls are TRBV2 and TRBJ1-5; 7 bases align to TRBD1. The CDR3 totals 14 residues. Looked up from germline, CDR1 is SNHLY and CDR2 is FYNNEI. The V gene end was trimmed by 4 bases and the J gene end by 5 bases; junction bases not matched to a gene: 5. CDR3 bases: TGTGCCAGCAGTGTCGACAGGGCGCATCAGCCCCAGCATTTT. Protein product: CASSVDRAHQPQHF.

V usage is TRBV7-9 and J usage is TRBJ1-1, with D perhaps TRBD1 (6 bases). The CDR3 totals 14 residues. V was cut by 2 bases and J by 5 bases, with 12 bases left in between. Germline assignment: CDR1 SEHNR and CDR2 FQNEAQ (reference sequence). The CDR3: CASSLLGGKTEAFF. The CDR3 bases are TGTGCCAGCAGCTTATTAGGGGGAAAGACTGAAGCTTTCTTT.

The chain is built from TRBV28 and TRBJ2-4; 7 bases are shared with TRBD1. The CDR3 runs 14 residues. Per germline, CDR1 MDHEN and CDR2 SYDVKM. Germline trimming cut 2 bases from V and 8 bases from J; bases unmatched to any gene: 6. CDR3 in DNA: TGTGCCAGCAGTTTAACAGGGGCCTTAGACATTCAGTACTTC. Translation gives CASSLTGALDIQYF.

V usage is TRBV18 and J usage is TRBJ2-2; the match to TRBD1 covers 11 bases. Germline loops: CDR1 KGHSH, CDR2 LQKENI. The CDR3 is 16 amino acids. The junction had 6 bases not matched to a gene; V was cut back by 6 bases and J by 3 bases. The CDR3 protein is CASSPRTGGDTGELFF. The CDR3 DNA follows: TGTGCCAGCTCCCCAAGGACAGGGGGCGACACCGGGGAGCTGTTTTTT.

The V and J genes are TRBV28 and TRBJ1-1; D may be TRBD1 (6 bases). Trimming left V 0 bases short and J 5 bases short, with 13 bases between. Germline values: CDR1 MDHEN, CDR2 SYDVKM. The CDR3 sequence is 15 residues long. In nucleotides, the CDR3 is TGTGCCAGCAGTTTATGGGGCAGGGGTTCGACTGAAGCTTTCTTT. The encoded protein is CASSLWGRGSTEAFF.